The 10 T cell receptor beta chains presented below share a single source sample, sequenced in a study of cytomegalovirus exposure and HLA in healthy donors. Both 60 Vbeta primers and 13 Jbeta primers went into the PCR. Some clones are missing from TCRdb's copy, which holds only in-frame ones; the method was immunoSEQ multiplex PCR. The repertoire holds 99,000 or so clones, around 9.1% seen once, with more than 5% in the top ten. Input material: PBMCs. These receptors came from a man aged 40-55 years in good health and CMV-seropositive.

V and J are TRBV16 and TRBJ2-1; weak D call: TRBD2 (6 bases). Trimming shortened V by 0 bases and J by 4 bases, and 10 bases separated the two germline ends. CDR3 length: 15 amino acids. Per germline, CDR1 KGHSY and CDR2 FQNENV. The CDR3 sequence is CASSQSLASYNEQFF. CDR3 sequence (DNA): TGTGCCAGCAGCCAATCCCTAGCGAGTTACAATGAGCAGTTCTTC.

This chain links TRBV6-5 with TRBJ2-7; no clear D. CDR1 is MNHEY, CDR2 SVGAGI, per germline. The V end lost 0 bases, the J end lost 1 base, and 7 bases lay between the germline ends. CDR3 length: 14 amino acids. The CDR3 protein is CASSYSGVSYEQYF. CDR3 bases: TGTGCCAGCAGTTACTCGGGCGTGTCCTACGAGCAGTACTTC.

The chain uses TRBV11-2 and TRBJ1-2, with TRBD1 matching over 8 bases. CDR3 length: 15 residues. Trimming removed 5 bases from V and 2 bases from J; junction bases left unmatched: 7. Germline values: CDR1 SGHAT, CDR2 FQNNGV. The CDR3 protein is CASSPRTGPNYGYTF. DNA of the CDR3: TGTGCCAGCAGCCCACGGACAGGGCCGAACTATGGCTACACCTTC. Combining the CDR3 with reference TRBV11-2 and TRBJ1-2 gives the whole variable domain EAGVAQSPRYKIIEKRQSVAFWCNPISGHATLYWYQQILGQGPKLLIQFQNNGVVDDSQLPKDRFSAERLKGVDSTLKIQPAKLEDSAVYLCASSPRTGPNYGYTFGSGTRLTVV.

The CDR3 reads CASSLDLAGTYEQYF. The CDR3 DNA reads TGTGCCAGCAGCTTAGACCTAGCCGGGACCTACGAGCAGTACTTC. The chain uses TRBV7-2 and TRBJ2-7, with D perhaps matching TRBD2 (5 bases). The CDR3 loop spans 15 amino acids. The germline V gene has CDR1 SGHTA and CDR2 FQGNSA. V was clipped by 1 base and J by 2 bases, with 12 bases between them.

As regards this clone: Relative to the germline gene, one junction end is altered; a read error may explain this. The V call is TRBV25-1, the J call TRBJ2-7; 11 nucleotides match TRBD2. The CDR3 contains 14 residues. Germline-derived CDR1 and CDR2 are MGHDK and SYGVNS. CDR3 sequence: CASAGTSGFYKQYF. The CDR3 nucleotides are TGTGCCAGCGCCGGGACTAGCGGTTTCTACAAGCAGTACTTC.

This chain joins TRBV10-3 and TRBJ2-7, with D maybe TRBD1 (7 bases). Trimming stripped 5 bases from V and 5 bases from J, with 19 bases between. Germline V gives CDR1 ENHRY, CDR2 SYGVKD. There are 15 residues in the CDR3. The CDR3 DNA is TGTGCCATCAGTTCTTTGAGGCAGGGGGGCCACGAGCAGTACTTC. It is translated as CAISSLRQGGHEQYF.

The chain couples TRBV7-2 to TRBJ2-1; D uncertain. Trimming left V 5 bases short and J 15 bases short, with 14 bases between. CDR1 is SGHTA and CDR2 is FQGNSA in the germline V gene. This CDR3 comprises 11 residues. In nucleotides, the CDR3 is TGTGCCAGCAGCCCGTTGAGGCGTGGGTTCTTC. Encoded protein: CASSPLRRGFF. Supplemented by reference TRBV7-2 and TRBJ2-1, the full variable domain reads GAGVSQSPSNKVTEKGKDVELRCDPISGHTALYWYRQSLGQGLEFLIYFQGNSAPDKSGLPSDRFSAERTGGSVSTLTIQRTQQEDSAVYLCASSPLRRGFFGPGTRLTVL.

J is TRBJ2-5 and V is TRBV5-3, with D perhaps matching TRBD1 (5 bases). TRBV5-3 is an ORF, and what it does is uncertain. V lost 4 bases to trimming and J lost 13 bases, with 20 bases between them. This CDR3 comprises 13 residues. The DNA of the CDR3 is TGTGCCAGAAGCGGGGCTACCACGAATGACTGGTACTTC. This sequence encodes CARSGATTNDWYF.

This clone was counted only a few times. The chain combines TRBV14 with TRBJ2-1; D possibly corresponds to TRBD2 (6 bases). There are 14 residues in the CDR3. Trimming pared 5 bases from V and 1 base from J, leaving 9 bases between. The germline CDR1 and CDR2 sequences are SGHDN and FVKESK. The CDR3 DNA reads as TGTGCCAGCAGCGTGGGGGGATCCTACAATGAGCAGTTCTTC. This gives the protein CASSVGGSYNEQFF.

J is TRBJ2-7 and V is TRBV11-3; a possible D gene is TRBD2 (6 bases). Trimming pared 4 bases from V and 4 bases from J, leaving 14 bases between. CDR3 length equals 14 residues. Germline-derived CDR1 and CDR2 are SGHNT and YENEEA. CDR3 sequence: CASSSSTRGYEQYF. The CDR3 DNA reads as TGTGCCAGCAGCTCCTCGACCCGGGGGTACGAGCAGTACTTC.